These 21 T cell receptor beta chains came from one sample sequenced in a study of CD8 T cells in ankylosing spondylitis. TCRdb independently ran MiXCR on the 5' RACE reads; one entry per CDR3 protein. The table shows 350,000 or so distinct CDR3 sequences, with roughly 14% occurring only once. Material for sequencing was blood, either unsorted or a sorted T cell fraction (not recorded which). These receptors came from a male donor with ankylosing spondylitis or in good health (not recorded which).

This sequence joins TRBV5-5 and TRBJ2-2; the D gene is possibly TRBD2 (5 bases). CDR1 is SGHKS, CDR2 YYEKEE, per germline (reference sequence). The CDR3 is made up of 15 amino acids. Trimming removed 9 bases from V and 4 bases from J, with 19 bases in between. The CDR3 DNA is TGTGCCATGAGCCCGGGGATCCTCTGCACCGGGGAGCTGTTTTTT. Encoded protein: CAMSPGILCTGELFF.

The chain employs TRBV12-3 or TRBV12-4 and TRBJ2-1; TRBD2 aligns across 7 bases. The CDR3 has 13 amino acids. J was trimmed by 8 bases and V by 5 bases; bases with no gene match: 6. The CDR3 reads CASSPAGTYEQFF. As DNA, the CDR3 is TGTGCCAGCAGTCCAGCGGGGACGTATGAGCAGTTCTTC.

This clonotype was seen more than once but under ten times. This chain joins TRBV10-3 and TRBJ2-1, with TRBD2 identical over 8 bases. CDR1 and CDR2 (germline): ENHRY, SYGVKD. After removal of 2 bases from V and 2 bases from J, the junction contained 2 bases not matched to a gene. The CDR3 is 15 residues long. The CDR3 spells CAISERRGAYNEQFF. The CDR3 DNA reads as TGTGCCATCAGTGAGCGGCGGGGGGCCTACAATGAGCAGTTCTTC.

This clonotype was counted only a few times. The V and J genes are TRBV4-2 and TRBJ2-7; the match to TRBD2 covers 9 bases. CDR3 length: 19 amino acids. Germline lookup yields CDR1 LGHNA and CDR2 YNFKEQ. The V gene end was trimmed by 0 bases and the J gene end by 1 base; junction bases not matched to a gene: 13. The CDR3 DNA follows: TGTGCCAGCAGCCAAGATTCCCCTTTCCCCAGCGGGGGGTCCTACGAGCAGTACTTC. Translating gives CASSQDSPFPSGGSYEQYF.

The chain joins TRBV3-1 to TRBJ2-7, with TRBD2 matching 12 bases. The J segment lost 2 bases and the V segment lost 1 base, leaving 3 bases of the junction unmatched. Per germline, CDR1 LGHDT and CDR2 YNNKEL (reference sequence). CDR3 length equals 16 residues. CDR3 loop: CASSQATSGRAYEQYF. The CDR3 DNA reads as TGTGCCAGCAGCCAAGCGACTAGCGGGAGAGCCTACGAGCAGTACTTC.

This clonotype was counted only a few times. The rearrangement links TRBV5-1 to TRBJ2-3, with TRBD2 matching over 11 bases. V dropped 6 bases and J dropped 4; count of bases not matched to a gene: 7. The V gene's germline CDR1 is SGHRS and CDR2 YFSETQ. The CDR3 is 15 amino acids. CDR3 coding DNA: TGCGCCAGCACCGAACTAGCGGGGGCCTCAGATACGCAGTATTTT. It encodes CASTELAGASDTQYF.

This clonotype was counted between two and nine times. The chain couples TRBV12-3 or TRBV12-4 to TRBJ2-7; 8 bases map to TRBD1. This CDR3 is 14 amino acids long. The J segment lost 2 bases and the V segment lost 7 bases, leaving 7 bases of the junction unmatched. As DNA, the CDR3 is TGTGCCAGCACCCGAACAGGGGGACCCTACGAGCAGTACTTC. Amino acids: CASTRTGGPYEQYF.

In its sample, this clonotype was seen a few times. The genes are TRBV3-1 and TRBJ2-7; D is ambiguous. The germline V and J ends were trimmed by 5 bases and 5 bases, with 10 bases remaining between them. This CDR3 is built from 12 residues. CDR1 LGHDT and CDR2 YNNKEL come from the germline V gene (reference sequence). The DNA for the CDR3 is TGTGCCAGCAGCACCCGAGTCGACGAGCAGTACTTC. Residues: CASSTRVDEQYF.

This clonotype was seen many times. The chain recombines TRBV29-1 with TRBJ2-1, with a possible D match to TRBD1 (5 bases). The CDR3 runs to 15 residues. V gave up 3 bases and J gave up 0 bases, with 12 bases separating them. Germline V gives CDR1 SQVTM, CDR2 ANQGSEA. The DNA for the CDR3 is TGCAGCGTTGATTTTGGGGCCAGCTCCTACAATGAGCAGTTCTTC. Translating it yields CSVDFGASSYNEQFF.

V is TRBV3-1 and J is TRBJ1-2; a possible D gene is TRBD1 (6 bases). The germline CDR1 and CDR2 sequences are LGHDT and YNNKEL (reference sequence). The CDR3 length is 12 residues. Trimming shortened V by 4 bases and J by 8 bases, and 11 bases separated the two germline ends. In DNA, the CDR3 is TGTGCCAGCAGCCGACAGGTGGGAGGCTACACCTTC. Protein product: CASSRQVGGYTF.

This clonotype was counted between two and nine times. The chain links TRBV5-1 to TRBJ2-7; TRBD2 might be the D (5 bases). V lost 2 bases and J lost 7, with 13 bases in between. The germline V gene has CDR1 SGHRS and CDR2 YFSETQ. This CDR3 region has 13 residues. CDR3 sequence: CASSLEVRGEQYF. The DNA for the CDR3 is TGCGCCAGCAGCTTAGAGGTCCGCGGGGAGCAGTACTTC.

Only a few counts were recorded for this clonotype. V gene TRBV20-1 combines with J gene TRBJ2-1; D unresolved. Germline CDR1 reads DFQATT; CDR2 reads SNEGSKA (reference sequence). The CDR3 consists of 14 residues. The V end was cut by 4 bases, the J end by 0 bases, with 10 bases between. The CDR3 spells CSANGENSYNEQFF. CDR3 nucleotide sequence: TGCAGTGCTAATGGAGAGAACTCCTACAATGAGCAGTTCTTC.

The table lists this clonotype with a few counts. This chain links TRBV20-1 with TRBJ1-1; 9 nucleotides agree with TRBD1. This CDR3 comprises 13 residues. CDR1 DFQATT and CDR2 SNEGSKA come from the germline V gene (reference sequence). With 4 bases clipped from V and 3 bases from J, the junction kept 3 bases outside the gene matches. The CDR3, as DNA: TGCAGTGCTATTCGGGACAGGGACACTGAAGCTTTCTTT. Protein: CSAIRDRDTEAFF.

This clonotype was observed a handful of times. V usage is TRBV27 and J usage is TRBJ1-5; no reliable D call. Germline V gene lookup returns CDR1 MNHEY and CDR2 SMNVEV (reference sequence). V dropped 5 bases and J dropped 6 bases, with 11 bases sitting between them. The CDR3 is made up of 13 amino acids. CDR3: CASSLSVGQPQHF. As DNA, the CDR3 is TGTGCCAGCAGTCTTTCGGTGGGTCAGCCCCAGCATTTT.

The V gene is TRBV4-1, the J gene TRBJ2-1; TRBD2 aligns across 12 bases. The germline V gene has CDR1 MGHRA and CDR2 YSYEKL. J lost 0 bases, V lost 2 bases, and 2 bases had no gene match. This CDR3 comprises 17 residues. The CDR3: CASSQRTSGNSYNEQFF. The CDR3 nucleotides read TGCGCCAGCAGCCAAAGGACTAGCGGGAACTCCTACAATGAGCAGTTCTTC.

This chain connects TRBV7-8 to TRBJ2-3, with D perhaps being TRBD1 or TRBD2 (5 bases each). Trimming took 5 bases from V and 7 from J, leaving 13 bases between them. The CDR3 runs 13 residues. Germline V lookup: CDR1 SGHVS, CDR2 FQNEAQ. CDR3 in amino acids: CASSPRDPNTQYF. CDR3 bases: TGTGCCAGCAGCCCCCGGGACCCAAATACGCAGTATTTT.

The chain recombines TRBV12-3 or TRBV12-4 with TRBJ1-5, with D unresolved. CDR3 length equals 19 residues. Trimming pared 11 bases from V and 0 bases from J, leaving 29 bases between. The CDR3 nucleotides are TGTGCCTGCTGTTTCTCTAGTCCCTTTATGGAATATAGCAATCAGCCCCAGCATTTT. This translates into CACCFSSPFMEYSNQPQHF.

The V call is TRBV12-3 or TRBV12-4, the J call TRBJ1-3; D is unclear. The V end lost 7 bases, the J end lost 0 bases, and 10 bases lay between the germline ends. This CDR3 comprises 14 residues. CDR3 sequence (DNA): TGTGCCAGCACCCCACTCCTCTCTGGAAACACCATATATTTT. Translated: CASTPLLSGNTIYF.

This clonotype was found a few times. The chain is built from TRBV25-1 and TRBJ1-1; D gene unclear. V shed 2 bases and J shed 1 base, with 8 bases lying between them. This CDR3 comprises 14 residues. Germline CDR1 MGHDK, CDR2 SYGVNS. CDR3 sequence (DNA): TGTGCCAGCAGTGAAGGAGGAAAGAACACTGAAGCTTTCTTT. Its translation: CASSEGGKNTEAFF.

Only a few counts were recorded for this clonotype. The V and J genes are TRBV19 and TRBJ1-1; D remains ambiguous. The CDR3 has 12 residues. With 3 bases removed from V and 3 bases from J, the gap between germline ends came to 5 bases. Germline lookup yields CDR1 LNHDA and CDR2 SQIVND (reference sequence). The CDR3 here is CASSILDTEAFF. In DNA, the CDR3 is TGTGCCAGTAGTATTCTGGACACTGAAGCTTTCTTT.

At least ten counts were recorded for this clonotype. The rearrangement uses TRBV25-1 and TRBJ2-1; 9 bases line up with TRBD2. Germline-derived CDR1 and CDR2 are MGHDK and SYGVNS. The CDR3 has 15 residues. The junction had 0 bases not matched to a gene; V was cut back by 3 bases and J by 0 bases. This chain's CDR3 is CASSETSGSYNEQFF. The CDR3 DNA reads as TGTGCCAGCAGTGAGACTAGCGGCTCCTACAATGAGCAGTTCTTC.